Each of the 25 T cell receptor beta chains below was sequenced from the same sample in a study of blood T cell repertoires in COVID-19. Assay: immunoSEQ multiplex PCR; the TCRdb copy retains only in-frame clones and omits some. This sample yields over 300,000 clones, of which more than 80% are seen a single time; roughly 1.2% belongs to the top ten. Source material: peripheral blood. The origin of the receptors is a man aged 40-55 years with acute or convalescent COVID-19.

V and J are TRBV4-3 and TRBJ1-1; D may be TRBD1 (6 bases). This CDR3 has 14 amino acids. With 0 bases removed from V and 5 bases from J, the gap between germline ends came to 10 bases. Germline V gene lookup returns CDR1 LGHNA and CDR2 YSLEER. The chain's CDR3 is CASSQDTGRTEAFF. CDR3 nucleotides: TGCGCCAGCAGCCAAGATACAGGGCGGACTGAAGCTTTCTTT.

The genes are TRBV27 and TRBJ2-7, with 9 bases that match TRBD1. Germline V gene sequence: CDR1 MNHEY, CDR2 SMNVEV (reference sequence). V gave up 5 bases and J gave up 4 bases; unmatched junction bases: 9. The CDR3 is 15 residues long. The CDR3 DNA follows: TGTGCCAGCAGTACGCCGGGACAGGGTGCGTACGAGCAGTACTTC. Translated, it gives CASSTPGQGAYEQYF.

V usage is TRBV7-2 and J usage is TRBJ2-1; TRBD2 aligns across 10 bases. Germline V gives CDR1 SGHTA, CDR2 FQGNSA. With V trimmed by 3 bases and J by 8 bases, 4 bases remained unmatched. The CDR3 spans 14 residues. The CDR3 loop is CASSFTSGTDEQFF. CDR3 sequence (DNA): TGTGCCAGCAGCTTCACTAGCGGGACGGATGAGCAGTTCTTC.

V and J are TRBV3-1 (or the pseudogene TRBV3-2) and TRBJ2-1; TRBD2 aligns across 9 bases. This CDR3 comprises 14 residues. Germline V gene lookup returns CDR1 LGHDT and CDR2 YNNKEL (reference sequence). Losses at the gene ends were 9 bases for V and 6 bases for J; bases not matched to a gene: 9. CDR3 nucleotide sequence: TGTGCCAGTACGGGTAGCGGGAGTTTCAATGAGCAGTTCTTC. It is translated as CASTGSGSFNEQFF.

J is TRBJ1-2 and V is TRBV5-1; D is uncertain. The germline V gene has CDR1 SGHRS and CDR2 YFSETQ. V was trimmed by 5 bases and J by 4 bases, leaving 9 bases between them. The CDR3 runs 12 residues. The DNA for the CDR3 is TGCGCCAGCAGGGAGGCGGGCTATGGCTACACCTTC. Translated, it gives CASREAGYGYTF.

The rearrangement links TRBV30 to TRBJ2-2; no firm D call. Germline loops: CDR1 GTSNPN, CDR2 SVGIG (reference sequence). The CDR3 has 13 amino acids. V was pared by 2 bases and J by 6 bases, with 10 bases between. The CDR3 coding sequence is TGTGCCTGGAGTTTCAGTTTTTCCGGGGAGCTGTTTTTT. Translating it yields CAWSFSFSGELFF. The variable domain in full, with the rest retrieved from reference TRBV30 and TRBJ2-2, is SQTIHQWPATLVQPVGSPLSLECTVEGTSNPNLYWYRQAAGRGLQLLFYSVGIGQISSEVPQNLSASRPQDRQFILSSKKLLLSDSGFYLCAWSFSFSGELFFGEGSRLTVL.

The V and J genes are TRBV5-5 and TRBJ2-2; D remains ambiguous. The germline V gene has CDR1 SGHKS and CDR2 YYEKEE (reference sequence). The CDR3 has 15 amino acids. Deletions cut 3 bases from V and 2 bases from J, with 11 bases between. The CDR3, as DNA: TGTGCCAGCAGCTGGGCGCAGTCAAACACCGGGGAGCTGTTTTTT. It yields the protein CASSWAQSNTGELFF.

The rearrangement uses TRBV28 and TRBJ2-7, with a tentative D call TRBD2 (6 bases). V was pared by 7 bases and J by 2 bases, with 6 bases between. The CDR3 runs to 11 residues. Looked up from germline, CDR1 is MDHEN and CDR2 is SYDVKM. CDR3 amino acids: CASTSAYEQYF. CDR3 in DNA: TGTGCCAGCACTAGCGCCTACGAGCAGTACTTC.

The V call is TRBV10-1, the J call TRBJ1-5; tentative D call: TRBD1 (5 bases). V lost 7 bases and J lost 6, with 16 bases in between. The germline V gene encodes CDR1 WNHNN and CDR2 SYGVQD (reference sequence). The CDR3 loop spans 14 amino acids. The DNA for the CDR3 is TGCGCCAGCAATACCGGGACTCCGGGTCAGCCCCAGCATTTT. Translated: CASNTGTPGQPQHF.

This chain links TRBV27 with TRBJ2-3, with 12 bases identical to TRBD2. The CDR3 length is 18 residues. The germline gives CDR1 MNHEY, CDR2 SMNVEV (reference sequence). Losses at the gene ends were 7 bases for V and 0 bases for J; bases not matched to a gene: 11. CDR3 amino acids: CASTGGLAGWLSTDTQYF. The CDR3 DNA is TGTGCCAGCACCGGAGGACTAGCGGGGTGGCTGAGCACAGATACGCAGTATTTT.

The chain couples TRBV18 to TRBJ1-1; maybe TRBD1 (5 bases). The CDR3 is 15 residues long. V was trimmed by 1 base and J by 4 bases, leaving 13 bases between them. The V gene's germline CDR1 is KGHSH and CDR2 LQKENI. The CDR3 spells CASSPQSGKATEAFF. CDR3 DNA: TGTGCCAGCTCACCACAATCAGGGAAGGCCACTGAAGCTTTCTTT.

The V gene is TRBV5-1, the J gene TRBJ2-7; the D gene is possibly TRBD1 (6 bases). Germline V CDR1 and CDR2: SGHRS, YFSETQ. Trimming pared 3 bases from V and 4 bases from J, leaving 14 bases between. This CDR3 region has 14 residues. The CDR3 nucleotides read TGCGCCAGCAGCTCTCGGGACACTGGGTACGAGCAGTACTTC. Protein sequence: CASSSRDTGYEQYF.

The genes are TRBV27 and TRBJ2-1, with TRBD1 matching over 7 bases. Germline lookup yields CDR1 MNHEY and CDR2 SMNVEV (reference sequence). The CDR3 sequence is 18 residues long. V shed 0 bases and J 3 bases; nucleotides not matched to a gene: 11. The CDR3 region is CASSLSLRQGRSYNEQFF. The CDR3 DNA follows: TGTGCCAGCAGTTTATCCCTCAGACAGGGTAGAAGCTACAATGAGCAGTTCTTC.

In regard to this clone: The junction shows a germline mismatch at one end, possibly a read error. The sample contains more than one DNA sequence encoding this CDR3. This chain joins TRBV27 and TRBJ2-1; maybe TRBD2 (5 bases). There are 13 residues in the CDR3. Germline CDR1 reads MNHEY; CDR2 reads SMNVEV (reference sequence). CDR3 in DNA: TGTGCCAGCAGTCTATCCCGAGGGAATGAGCAGTTCTTC. Its translation: CASSLSRGNEQFF.

The J gene is TRBJ1-5, the V gene TRBV9; 8 bases fit TRBD1. V was pared by 4 bases and J by 7 bases, with 10 bases of the junction left unmatched. Looked up from germline, CDR1 is SGDLS and CDR2 is YYNGEE. This CDR3 is 15 amino acids long. Here the CDR3 reads CASSPSPTGAQPQHF. Here the CDR3 DNA reads TGTGCCAGCAGCCCGAGCCCGACAGGGGCCCAGCCCCAGCATTTT.

The V and J genes are TRBV5-1 and TRBJ2-3, with TRBD2 identical over 11 bases. J was trimmed by 5 bases and V by 3 bases; bases with no gene match: 23. The CDR3 is 21 amino acids. Per germline, CDR1 SGHRS and CDR2 YFSETQ. CDR3 DNA: TGCGCCAGCAGCTCCCAACCTCTAGCGGGAGGAGGGCACAGGTCTGTAGATACGCAGTATTTT. Amino acids: CASSSQPLAGGGHRSVDTQYF.

This clone was found a few times. The chain joins TRBV28 to TRBJ1-2; D is unclear. The V end lost 3 bases, the J end lost 2 bases, and 10 bases lay between the germline ends. Germline assignment: CDR1 MDHEN and CDR2 SYDVKM. The CDR3 is made up of 14 amino acids. The CDR3 sequence is CASSFPDGNYGYTF. CDR3 bases: TGTGCCAGCAGTTTCCCCGACGGGAACTATGGCTACACCTTC.

The chain has TRBV3-1 (or the pseudogene TRBV3-2) and TRBJ2-5; D uncertain. V lost 4 bases and J 5 bases, leaving 14 bases between the germline ends. Germline assignment: CDR1 LGHDT and CDR2 YNNKEL (reference sequence). The CDR3 length is 14 residues. CDR3 sequence reads: CASSLASGWETQYF. The CDR3 DNA reads as TGTGCCAGCAGCCTTGCTTCCGGGTGGGAGACCCAGTACTTC.

The chain employs TRBV12-3 or TRBV12-4 and TRBJ2-1, with D possibly TRBD2 on 6 matching bases. Trimming took off 6 bases at V and 3 bases at J, with 9 bases between the two ends. This CDR3 contains 13 residues. The CDR3 reads CASRERVYNEQFF. CDR3 DNA sequence: TGTGCCAGCAGGGAGCGGGTCTACAATGAGCAGTTCTTC.

This chain uses TRBV5-4 with TRBJ2-7, with TRBD2 matching over 8 bases. Looked up from germline, CDR1 is SGHNT and CDR2 is YYREEE (reference sequence). V lost 4 bases, J lost 2 bases, and 8 bases stayed unmatched. The CDR3 is 15 residues long. In nucleotides, the CDR3 is TGTGCCAGCAGCAAGAGCGGGAGTGCCCCCTACGAGCAGTACTTC. Amino acids: CASSKSGSAPYEQYF.

The V and J genes are TRBV4-1 and TRBJ2-5; 8 bases are shared with TRBD1. The trim removed 3 bases at V and 5 bases at J, leaving 8 bases unmatched. Germline-derived CDR1 and CDR2 are MGHRA and YSYEKL. The length of the CDR3 is 15 residues. In DNA form, the CDR3 reads TGCGCCAGCAGCCAGGCGACAGGGGATGTTGAGACCCAGTACTTC. Translating it yields CASSQATGDVETQYF.

This rearrangement joins TRBV4-1 to TRBJ1-6; 9 nucleotides agree with TRBD1. Looked up from germline, CDR1 is MGHRA and CDR2 is YSYEKL. The CDR3 loop spans 18 amino acids. V lost 3 bases, J lost 3 bases, and 9 bases stayed unmatched. The chain's CDR3 is CASSQPQLTGGYNSPLHF. In DNA, the CDR3 is TGCGCCAGCAGCCAGCCCCAATTGACAGGGGGCTATAATTCACCCCTCCACTTT.

The chain is built from TRBV20-1 and TRBJ1-6; TRBD1 agrees at 7 bases. V lost 3 bases and J lost 0; bases outside the gene matches: 14. Germline V lookup: CDR1 DFQATT, CDR2 SNEGSKA (reference sequence). There are 19 residues in the CDR3. CDR3 sequence: CSASEDRRIAGSYNSPLHF. The CDR3 DNA sequence: TGCAGTGCTAGTGAGGACAGGAGAATCGCCGGCTCCTATAATTCACCCCTCCACTTT.

The V gene is TRBV6-6, the J gene TRBJ1-6; 7 bases fit TRBD1. The trim removed 11 bases at V and 10 bases at J, leaving 14 bases unmatched. Germline V gene sequence: CDR1 MNHNY, CDR2 SVGAGI (reference sequence). This CDR3 is 14 amino acids long. CDR3 loop: CACELTGKGSPLHF. DNA for the CDR3: TGTGCCTGTGAATTGACAGGGAAAGGCTCACCCCTCCACTTT.

The V gene is TRBV5-6, the J gene TRBJ1-5, with 9 nucleotides matching TRBD1. Germline V lookup: CDR1 SGHDT, CDR2 YYEEEE. Losses at the gene ends were 0 bases for V and 1 base for J; bases not matched to a gene: 11. The CDR3 has 19 residues. CDR3 nucleotide sequence: TGTGCCAGCAGCTTGGGAAGAACAGGGGGCGGCGGGAGCAATCAGCCCCAGCATTTT. Its translation is CASSLGRTGGGGSNQPQHF.